The T cell receptor (beta chain) under discussion was sequenced for a study of T cells after posttransplantation cyclophosphamide. The study's findings and limits: Donor CD8+ memory clones often dominated recipient blood repertoires at later times.

CDR1 MNHNS and CDR2 SASEGT come from the germline V gene. CDR3 length equals 12 residues. The V and J ends lost 4 bases and 9 bases respectively, with 10 bases between them. The table came from immunoSEQ multiplex PCR; TCRdb's copy has only in-frame clones and leaves some out. Sampling found over 25,000 clones, none seen once. At least ten counts were recorded for this clone. The target antigen is unknown. The sequence was obtained from a woman aged 55-70 years in good health, CMV-negative, and a related stem cell transplant donor. Specimen: PBMCs. This chain uses TRBV6-1 with TRBJ2-1; TRBD1 is a possible D gene (6 bases). CDR3 bases: TGTGCCAGCAGTGCCAACAGGGCTGAGCAGTTCTTC. It is translated as CASSANRAEQFF.